Below are 6 T cell receptor beta chains sequenced from a single sample in a study of tumour-infiltrating T cells in Burkitt lymphoma. Sequenced by immunoSEQ multiplex PCR; TCRdb stores in-frame clones only, minus some. In the table there are around 50,000 clones, around 31% of which are singletons. The sequenced sample was tumor tissue. Receptors were obtained from a human donor with Burkitt lymphoma.

Remarks on this clone: The same CDR3 can be traced to other DNA sequences in this sample. This rearrangement joins TRBV10-3 to TRBJ1-5, with 9 bases aligning to TRBD1. Germline CDR1 ENHRY, CDR2 SYGVKD. After removal of 0 bases from V and 5 bases from J, the junction contained 2 bases not matched to a gene. This CDR3 has 15 residues. Here the CDR3 reads CAISESGQGDQPQHF. Written as DNA, the CDR3 is TGTGCCATCAGTGAGTCGGGACAGGGTGATCAGCCCCAGCATTTT.

The rearrangement links TRBV10-3 to TRBJ2-7; 7 bases match TRBD2. The germline V gene has CDR1 ENHRY and CDR2 SYGVKD. V dropped 3 bases and J dropped 5; count of bases not matched to a gene: 16. This CDR3 comprises 17 residues. The CDR3 DNA sequence: TGTGCCATCAGTGACTCTCCTCAATGGGGGGGAGATAACGAGCAGTACTTC. Translated: CAISDSPQWGGDNEQYF.

J is TRBJ1-2 and V is TRBV28; no clear D. CDR3 size: 13 residues. Germline V gives CDR1 MDHEN, CDR2 SYDVKM. The ends were cut back, 3 bases at V and 4 bases at J, with 9 bases in the middle. CDR3 amino acids: CASSFRAIYGYTF. The DNA for the CDR3 is TGTGCCAGCAGTTTCCGGGCCATCTATGGCTACACCTTC.

The J gene is TRBJ2-5, the V gene TRBV5-8, with TRBD2 matching over 13 bases. J was trimmed by 1 base and V by 4 bases; bases with no gene match: 7. The CDR3 is 17 residues long. Per germline, CDR1 SGHTS and CDR2 YDEGEE. As DNA, the CDR3 is TGTGCCAGCAGCGACGGACTAGCGGGGGCCTTCCAAGAGACCCAGTACTTC. The encoded protein is CASSDGLAGAFQETQYF.

V gene TRBV5-1 combines with J gene TRBJ1-2; D remains unclear. V shed 4 bases and J shed 2 bases, with 12 bases lying between them. The CDR3 has 14 residues. Germline V gives CDR1 SGHRS, CDR2 YFSETQ. The CDR3 loop reads CASSALRSNYGYTF. The DNA of the CDR3 is TGCGCCAGCAGCGCCCTCAGGAGCAACTATGGCTACACCTTC.

This clone was recorded a few times. The genes are TRBV10-3 and TRBJ1-4, with 9 bases matching TRBD1. Unmatched junction bases numbered 8, after V lost 4 bases and J lost 8 bases. The CDR3 has 15 amino acids. Germline CDR1 and CDR2: ENHRY and SYGVKD. The CDR3 DNA follows: TGTGCCATCAGTGCCACGGGACAGGGTGGCGAAAAACTGTTTTTT. It codes for CAISATGQGGEKLFF.